This T cell receptor beta chain was captured by sequencing in a study of blood T cell repertoires in COVID-19. Background on the study: Acute and convalescent COVID-19 samples came from the United States, Italy and Spain.

As processed by the authors: Nucleated cell counts were estimated from reference gene primer amplification. Libraries were prepared by immunoSEQ multiplex PCR; TCRdb keeps only in-frame clonotypes and omits some of them. The V and J calls and the clone size are those of that table, but D and trimming were determined from the DNA. This sample yields hundreds of thousands of clones, of which roughly 85% are seen a single time; about 5.1% belongs to the top ten. This clone was observed a few times. Sequenced material: peripheral blood. The TCR was taken from a man in his forties or fifties with active or convalescent COVID-19.

The CDR3 bases are TGTGCCAGTTTGACGGGGGGCGGTGAAGCTTTCTTT. It translates to CASLTGGGEAFF. V and J are TRBV19 and TRBJ1-1; D might be TRBD1 (6 bases). Germline CDR1 reads LNHDA; CDR2 reads SQIVND (reference sequence). Trimming shortened V by 8 bases and J by 7 bases, and 14 bases separated the two germline ends. CDR3 length: 12 amino acids.